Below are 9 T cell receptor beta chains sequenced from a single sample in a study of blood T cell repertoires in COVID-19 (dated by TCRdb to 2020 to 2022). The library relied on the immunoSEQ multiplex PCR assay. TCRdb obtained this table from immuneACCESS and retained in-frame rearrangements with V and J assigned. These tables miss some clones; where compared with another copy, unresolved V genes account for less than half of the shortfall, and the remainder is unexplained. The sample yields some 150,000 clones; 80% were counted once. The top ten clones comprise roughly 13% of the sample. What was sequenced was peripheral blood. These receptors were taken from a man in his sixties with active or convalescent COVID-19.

The chain's CDR3 is CASSLRQGDQPQHF. Here the CDR3 DNA reads TGTGCCAGCTCACTTCGACAGGGCGATCAGCCCCAGCATTTT. The chain links TRBV18 to TRBJ1-5; 7 bases match TRBD1. V shed 4 bases, J shed 5 bases, and the junction held 5 bases outside the gene matches. There are 14 residues in the CDR3. Germline V CDR1 and CDR2: KGHSH, LQKENI. The whole variable domain, filled in from reference TRBV18 and TRBJ1-5, reads NAGVMQNPRHLVRRRGQEARLRCSPMKGHSHVYWYRQLPEEGLKFMVYLQKENIIDESGMPKERFSAEFPKEGPSILRIQQVVRGDSAAYFCASSLRQGDQPQHFGDGTRLSIL.

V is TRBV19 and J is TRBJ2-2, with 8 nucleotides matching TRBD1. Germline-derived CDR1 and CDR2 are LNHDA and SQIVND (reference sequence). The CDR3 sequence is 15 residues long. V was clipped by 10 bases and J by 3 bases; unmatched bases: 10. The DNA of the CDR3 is TGTGCCACCAAAATCAGGGGGCCGTACACCGGGGAGCTGTTTTTT. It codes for CATKIRGPYTGELFF.

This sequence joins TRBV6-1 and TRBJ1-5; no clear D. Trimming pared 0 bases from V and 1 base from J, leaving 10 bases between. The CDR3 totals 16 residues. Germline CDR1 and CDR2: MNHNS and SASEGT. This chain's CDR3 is CASSEAHLASNQPQHF. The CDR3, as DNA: TGTGCCAGCAGTGAAGCGCACCTAGCGAGCAATCAGCCCCAGCATTTT.

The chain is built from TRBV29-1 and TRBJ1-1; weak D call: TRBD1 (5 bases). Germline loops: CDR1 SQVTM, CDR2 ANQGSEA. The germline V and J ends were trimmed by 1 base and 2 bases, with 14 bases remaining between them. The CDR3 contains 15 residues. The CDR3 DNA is TGCAGCGTTGAAGTAGGGGCCGTGAGAAACACTGAAGCTTTCTTT. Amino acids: CSVEVGAVRNTEAFF.

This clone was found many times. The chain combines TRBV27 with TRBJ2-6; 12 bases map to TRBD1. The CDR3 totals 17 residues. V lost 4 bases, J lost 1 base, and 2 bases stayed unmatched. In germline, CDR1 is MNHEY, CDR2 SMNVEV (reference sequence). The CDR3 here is CASSSGQGASGANVLTF. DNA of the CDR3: TGTGCCAGCAGTTCGGGACAGGGGGCGTCTGGGGCCAACGTCCTGACTTTC.

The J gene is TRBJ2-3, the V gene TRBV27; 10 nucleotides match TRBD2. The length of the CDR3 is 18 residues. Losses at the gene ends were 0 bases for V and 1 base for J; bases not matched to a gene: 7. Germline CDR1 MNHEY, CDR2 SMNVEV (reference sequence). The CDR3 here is CASSLSASGRPGTDTQYF. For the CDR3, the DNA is TGTGCCAGCAGTTTATCGGCTAGCGGGAGACCCGGCACAGATACGCAGTATTTT.

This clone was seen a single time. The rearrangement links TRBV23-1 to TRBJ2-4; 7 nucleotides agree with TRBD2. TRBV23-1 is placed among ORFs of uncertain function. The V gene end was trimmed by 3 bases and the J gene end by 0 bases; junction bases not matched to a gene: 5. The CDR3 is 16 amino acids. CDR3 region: CASSHQREGAKNIQYF. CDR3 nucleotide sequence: TGCGCCAGCAGTCATCAGAGGGAGGGAGCCAAAAACATTCAGTACTTC.

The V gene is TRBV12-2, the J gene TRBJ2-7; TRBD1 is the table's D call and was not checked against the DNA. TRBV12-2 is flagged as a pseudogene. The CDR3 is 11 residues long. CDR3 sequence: CASRQPYEQYF. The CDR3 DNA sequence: TGTGCAAGTCGACAGCCTTACGAGCAGTACTTC.

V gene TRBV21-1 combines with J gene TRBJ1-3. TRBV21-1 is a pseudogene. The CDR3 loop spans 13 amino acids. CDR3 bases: TGTGCCAGCAGCAAACTCCGCGGTAACACCATATATTTT. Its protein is CASSKLRGNTIYF.